This T cell receptor beta chain derives from a study of cytomegalovirus exposure and HLA in healthy donors. Study outcomes and limitations: In vitro, three CMV-associated chains proved specific for CMV antigens. Across donors, most TCRs were seen rarely, yet some public ones were widespread. Subsequent analysis found a tendency for first-cohort TCR clusters to co-occur within the approximately 130 validation repertoires. Researchers counted roughly 160 TCR beta chains as cytomegalovirus-associated.

Method: immunoSEQ multiplex PCR; TCRdb's copy keeps in-frame clones and lacks some. The table records some 340,000 clones, about nine tenths of them present only once. With respect to this clone: Its antigen remains unknown.

V lost 5 bases to trimming and J lost 4 bases, with 14 bases between them. Looked up from germline, CDR1 is PRHDT and CDR2 is FYEKMQ (reference sequence). The CDR3 extends over 14 amino acids. The TCR comes from a woman younger than 45 in good health and CMV-seropositive. The sequencing input was PBMCs. The chain combines TRBV13 with TRBJ2-5; D is perhaps TRBD1 or TRBD2 (5 bases each). DNA for the CDR3: TGTGCCAGCAGCCCCCGGGGCGCGACAGAGACCCAGTACTTC. This codes for CASSPRGATETQYF. The whole variable domain, remainder taken from reference TRBV13 and TRBJ2-5, is AAGVIQSPRHLIKEKRETATLKCYPIPRHDTVYWYQQGPGQDPQFLISFYEKMQSDKGSIPDRFSAQQFSDYHSELNMSSLELGDSALYFCASSPRGATETQYFGPGTRLLVL.